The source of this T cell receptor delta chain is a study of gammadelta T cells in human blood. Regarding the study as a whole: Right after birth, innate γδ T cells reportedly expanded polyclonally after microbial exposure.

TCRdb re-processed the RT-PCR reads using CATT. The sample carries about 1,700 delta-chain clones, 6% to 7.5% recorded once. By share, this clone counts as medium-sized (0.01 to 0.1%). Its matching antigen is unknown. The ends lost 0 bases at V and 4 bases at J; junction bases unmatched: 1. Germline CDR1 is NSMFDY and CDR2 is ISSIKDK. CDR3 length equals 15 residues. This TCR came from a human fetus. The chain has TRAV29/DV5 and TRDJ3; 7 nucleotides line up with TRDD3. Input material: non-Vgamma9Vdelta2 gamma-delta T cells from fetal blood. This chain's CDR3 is CAASAGDWDTRQMFF. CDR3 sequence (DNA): TGTGCAGCAAGCGCGGGGGATTGGGACACCCGACAGATGTTTTTC.